This TCR beta chain appears in the sequencing data of a study of blood T cells in healthy people across ages. The V end was cut by 6 bases, the J end by 0 bases, with 12 bases between. Germline CDR1 is MNHEY and CDR2 is SVGEGT. CDR3 length equals 14 residues. This clonotype was detected a few times. For the second PCR, which ran for about 7 to 12 cycles, a sample-barcoded 5' primer and a J-beta primer mix were used. One entry per CDR3 protein results from TCRdb running MiXCR on the 5' RACE reads. The sample lists some 1.8 million distinct CDR3 sequences; roughly 43% were seen once. This chain links TRBV6-2 or TRBV6-3 with TRBJ2-7, with D possibly matching TRBD2 (6 bases). The clonotype originates from a human donor in good health. Input material: blood. This chain's CDR3 is CASRGSGGSYEQYF. In DNA form, the CDR3 reads TGTGCCAGCAGGGGTTCCGGGGGCTCCTACGAGCAGTACTTC.